This passage covers 15 T cell receptor beta chains from one sample sequenced in a study of T cell repertoires in cytomegalovirus infection. TCRdb used MiXCR to reprocess the reads, holding one entry per CDR3 protein. The sample carries 180,000 or so distinct CDR3 sequences, about a sixth recorded once. Sequencing input: CD8+ T cells from PBMCs. Every receptor here comes from a human donor in good health (CMV status not recorded). Some clones in this sample may be carry-over from other donors' samples.

The V gene is TRBV7-9, the J gene TRBJ1-2; D gene unclear. In germline, CDR1 is SEHNR, CDR2 FQNEAQ (reference sequence). The V gene lost 0 bases and the J gene lost 8 bases, with 10 bases spanning the gap. This CDR3 region has 13 residues. The CDR3 coding sequence is TGTGCCAGCAGCTTAGCTTCTATTCCCGGCTACACCTTC. Protein: CASSLASIPGYTF.

This clonotype appeared a few times. The chain joins TRBV6-6 to TRBJ1-2; D perhaps matches TRBD1 (5 bases). The CDR3 runs 14 residues. Per the germline V gene, CDR1 is MNHNY and CDR2 is SVGAGI (reference sequence). V shed 7 bases and J shed 8 bases, with 20 bases lying between them. CDR3 DNA: TGTGCCAGCAATTCAGACAGCGCAAGGTTGGGCTACACCTTC. Its translation is CASNSDSARLGYTF.

With respect to this clonotype: One end of the junction varies from germline; a read error may be responsible. The chain combines TRBV27 with TRBJ1-5, with a possible D match to TRBD1 (6 bases). CDR3 length equals 14 residues. Looked up from germline, CDR1 is MNHEY and CDR2 is SMNVEV (reference sequence). The CDR3 region is CASRLTRGNQPQHF. The CDR3 DNA follows: TGTGCCAGCCGTTTAACCAGGGGTAATCAGCCCCAGCATTTT.

There are a few counts of this clonotype. V is TRBV6-6 and J is TRBJ2-1; tentatively, D is TRBD1 or TRBD2 (5 bases each). This CDR3 has 16 residues. The V gene's germline CDR1 is MNHNY and CDR2 SVGAGI (reference sequence). With 4 bases removed from V and 0 bases from J, the gap between germline ends came to 13 bases. For the CDR3, the DNA is TGTGCCAGCAGTTCCATTGGGACGGACTCCTACAATGAGCAGTTCTTC. Its protein is CASSSIGTDSYNEQFF.

The V call is TRBV6-2 or TRBV6-3, the J call TRBJ1-1; 7 bases agree with TRBD1. Germline CDR1 and CDR2: MNHEY and SVGEGT. This CDR3 is built from 14 residues. After removal of 4 bases from V and 5 bases from J, the junction contained 7 bases not matched to a gene. CDR3 bases: TGTGCCAGCAGTTTCCGACAGGGTAGAACTGAAGCTTTCTTT. This gives the protein CASSFRQGRTEAFF.

The V gene is TRBV7-2, the J gene TRBJ2-1; 11 nucleotides align to TRBD1. Trimming at V came to 4 bases and at J to 7 bases, leaving 9 bases not matched to a gene. Germline CDR1 SGHTA, CDR2 FQGNSA. The CDR3 has 16 amino acids. The chain's CDR3 is CASSSQWDRGTNEQFF. CDR3 nucleotide sequence: TGTGCCAGCAGCTCTCAATGGGACAGGGGGACGAATGAGCAGTTCTTC.

This clonotype turned up a few times. This sequence joins TRBV7-6 and TRBJ1-1; possibly TRBD1 for D (6 bases). Germline loops: CDR1 SGHVS, CDR2 FNYEAQ. The CDR3 totals 12 residues. Trimming pared 6 bases from V and 3 bases from J, leaving 8 bases between. CDR3 sequence reads: CASRDRYTEAFF. CDR3 sequence (DNA): TGTGCCAGCAGGGACAGATACACTGAAGCTTTCTTT.

This chain connects TRBV7-9 to TRBJ2-2; D remains unclear. This CDR3 has 14 residues. Germline V gives CDR1 SEHNR, CDR2 FQNEAQ (reference sequence). V lost 6 bases, J lost 1 base, and 9 bases lay in between. CDR3: CASSFDRNTGELFF. DNA of the CDR3: TGTGCCAGCAGTTTTGACCGGAACACCGGGGAGCTGTTTTTT.

The chain recombines TRBV4-1 with TRBJ1-1; no definite D call. The germline V gene encodes CDR1 MGHRA and CDR2 YSYEKL. Deletions cut 6 bases from V and 4 bases from J, with 15 bases between. The CDR3 covers 14 residues. The CDR3 protein is CASSPDSWGTEAFF. The CDR3 nucleotides read TGCGCCAGCAGTCCCGACTCTTGGGGCACTGAAGCTTTCTTT.

This clonotype was seen more than once but under ten times. V gene TRBV27 combines with J gene TRBJ1-1; D might be TRBD1 (5 bases). CDR1 and CDR2 from the germline V gene are MNHEY and SMNVEV (reference sequence). With 4 bases removed from V and 3 bases from J, the gap between germline ends came to 12 bases. The CDR3 consists of 14 residues. In DNA, the CDR3 is TGTGCCAGCAGTTGGGGACGTCTGGACACTGAAGCTTTCTTT. Its protein product is CASSWGRLDTEAFF.

The chain couples TRBV5-1 to TRBJ2-7, with D maybe TRBD2 (7 bases). Looked up from germline, CDR1 is SGHRS and CDR2 is YFSETQ. V lost 3 bases, J lost 6 bases, and 13 bases lay in between. CDR3 length: 13 amino acids. This CDR3 is CASSSGGRTEQYF. DNA for the CDR3: TGCGCCAGCAGCTCCGGGGGGCGGACCGAGCAGTACTTC.

The genes are TRBV7-8 and TRBJ2-2; D is ambiguous. V dropped 2 bases and J dropped 3 bases, with 10 bases sitting between them. The length of the CDR3 is 15 residues. The germline V gene has CDR1 SGHVS and CDR2 FQNEAQ. CDR3 residues: CASSLTATDTGELFF. Here the CDR3 DNA reads TGTGCCAGCAGCTTAACAGCAACTGACACCGGGGAGCTGTTTTTT.

This clonotype was seen a handful of times. This sequence joins TRBV4-1 and TRBJ2-7, with D hard to call. This CDR3 comprises 14 residues. The V end lost 1 base, the J end lost 2 bases, and 9 bases lay between the germline ends. Germline V lookup: CDR1 MGHRA, CDR2 YSYEKL. The CDR3 here is CASSQADGTYEQYF. As DNA, the CDR3 is TGCGCCAGCAGCCAAGCTGACGGAACCTACGAGCAGTACTTC.

This clonotype was seen more than once but under ten times. The chain uses TRBV5-5 and TRBJ1-2; D remains unclear. Trimming stripped 0 bases from V and 1 base from J, with 7 bases between. The CDR3 runs to 14 residues. CDR1 is SGHKS, CDR2 YYEKEE, per germline (reference sequence). The CDR3 reads CASSLAGINYGYTF. CDR3 DNA: TGTGCCAGCAGCTTGGCCGGGATTAACTATGGCTACACCTTC.

Remarks on this clonotype: This may stem from a read error, because a much larger clone lies one nucleotide away. The genes are TRBV5-5 and TRBJ1-1; D is ambiguous. The CDR3 spans 13 residues. Germline assignment: CDR1 SGHKS and CDR2 YYEKEE (reference sequence). Trimming cost V 2 bases and J 1 base, with 6 bases left between them. In DNA form, the CDR3 reads TGTGCCAGCAGCTTTGGGGAGAACACTGAAGCTTTCTTT. Protein product: CASSFGENTEAFF.